A single sample gave rise to the 11 T cell receptor beta chains below, sequenced in a study of identical twins. TCRdb reanalysed the 5' RACE reads using MiXCR and keeps one entry per CDR3 protein. The sample carries about 700,000 distinct CDR3 sequences, 8.6% recorded once. These same records also appear under a second study, on yellow fever vaccine responses in identical twins.

Source material: PBMCs. The receptor source for this set is a woman aged 18 to 35 in good health.

The gene calls are TRBV7-9 and TRBJ2-6; D call uncertain. The CDR3 totals 16 residues. Germline CDR1 is SEHNR and CDR2 is FQNEAQ (reference sequence). Trimming removed 10 bases from V and 0 bases from J, with 16 bases in between. The CDR3: CATGGVLASGANVLTF. The CDR3 region has the DNA TGTGCCACGGGTGGCGTTTTGGCCTCTGGGGCCAACGTCCTGACTTTC.

This clonotype has at least ten counts. The chain couples TRBV28 to TRBJ2-5; perhaps TRBD2 as D (6 bases). The CDR3 consists of 13 residues. Germline CDR1 and CDR2: MDHEN and SYDVKM. The V end was cut by 5 bases, the J end by 5 bases, with 12 bases between. The CDR3 coding sequence is TGTGCCAGCAGTGTAGCAGGAGGGGAGACCCAGTACTTC. Translating it yields CASSVAGGETQYF.

The chain combines TRBV29-1 with TRBJ2-1; no clear D. Germline CDR1 is SQVTM and CDR2 is ANQGSEA. The CDR3 loop spans 11 amino acids. With 7 bases removed from V and 1 base from J, the gap between germline ends came to 5 bases. In DNA form, the CDR3 reads TGCAGCGGGGGTTCCTACAATGAGCAGTTCTTC. Translation gives CSGGSYNEQFF.

This clonotype was detected a few times. V gene TRBV20-1 combines with J gene TRBJ2-5, with D tentatively TRBD2 (7 bases). The CDR3 is made up of 13 amino acids. Trimming removed 4 bases at V and 5 bases at J, with 14 bases between. Germline-derived CDR1 and CDR2 are DFQATT and SNEGSKA (reference sequence). The CDR3 DNA is TGCAGTGCTACCGGGGGGCCCGGGGAGACCCAGTACTTC. Its protein product is CSATGGPGETQYF.

This clonotype was counted between two and nine times. V and J are TRBV30 and TRBJ1-2; D gene uncertain. The CDR3 length is 11 residues. Germline V lookup: CDR1 GTSNPN, CDR2 SVGIG (reference sequence). V was pared by 2 bases and J by 4 bases, with 5 bases between. The CDR3, as DNA: TGTGCCTGGAGTACCATCTATGGCTACACCTTC. Translating it yields CAWSTIYGYTF.

As DNA, the CDR3 is TGTGCCAGCAGGGGAATGGACAAGCCCAGGACAGGGGAATTCTACGAGCAGTACTTC. Translating it yields CASRGMDKPRTGEFYEQYF. V usage is TRBV3-1 and J usage is TRBJ2-7; TRBD1 matches 9 bases. CDR1 and CDR2 from the germline V gene are LGHDT and YNNKEL (reference sequence). This CDR3 has 19 residues. V trimming: 6 bases; J trimming: 3 bases; junction bases outside the gene matches: 21.

V and J are TRBV24-1 and TRBJ2-1, with D possibly called TRBD1 or TRBD2 (5 bases each). CDR3 size: 16 residues. Between the trimmed V and J ends, which lost 3 bases and 2 bases, there was a span of 13 bases. Per the germline V gene, CDR1 is KGHDR and CDR2 is SFDVKD. The DNA for the CDR3 is TGTGCCACCAGTGATCGAACCGGGACCGCCTACAATGAGCAGTTCTTC. Its translation is CATSDRTGTAYNEQFF.

The chain is built from TRBV11-2 and TRBJ1-6; the D is unclear. Germline values: CDR1 SGHAT, CDR2 FQNNGV. This CDR3 has 13 amino acids. Trimming removed 3 bases at V and 13 bases at J, with 13 bases between. DNA of the CDR3: TGTGCCAGCAGCTTTACGGCTCTCGGGCCCCTCCACTTT. Translated, it gives CASSFTALGPLHF.

This clonotype was detected many times. The V call is TRBV7-9, the J call TRBJ2-5, with D perhaps TRBD2 (6 bases). Trimming pared 5 bases from V and 2 bases from J, leaving 12 bases between. CDR1 and CDR2 from the germline V gene are SEHNR and FQNEAQ (reference sequence). The CDR3 is 14 residues long. This CDR3 reads CASSNSGVQETQYF. The DNA for the CDR3 is TGTGCCAGCAGCAATTCGGGAGTTCAAGAGACCCAGTACTTC.

This clonotype was detected only a few times. The V and J genes are TRBV20-1 and TRBJ2-1; no clear D. CDR1 and CDR2 from the germline V gene are DFQATT and SNEGSKA (reference sequence). The CDR3 totals 15 residues. Trimming stripped 0 bases from V and 2 bases from J, with 11 bases between. Here the CDR3 DNA reads TGCAGTGCTAGAGATCCGAAGTACCCCTACAATGAGCAGTTCTTC. Its translation: CSARDPKYPYNEQFF.

The V call is TRBV4-2, the J call TRBJ2-7; 10 bases fit TRBD2. The CDR3 contains 16 residues. V lost 3 bases, J lost 2 bases, and 7 bases stayed unmatched. Germline V CDR1 and CDR2: LGHNA, YNFKEQ. CDR3 nucleotide sequence: TGTGCCAGCAGCCAGGAGTCTAGCGGGAGTCCCTACGAGCAGTACTTC. Protein: CASSQESSGSPYEQYF.